These T cell receptor beta chains were read from a single sample in a study of CD4 T cells in relation to SARS-CoV-2 and coronaviruses. Their target antigens are unknown. This table comes from immunoSEQ multiplex PCR, and its TCRdb copy is limited to in-frame clones, with some not included. Of some 25,000 clones listed, roughly four fifths are singletons. The sequenced sample consisted of CD4+ T cells from PBMCs, cultured in vitro. Source of these receptors: a human donor in good health. Each CDR3 is given with its conserved first and last residue. D genes are given only for firm matches. Clone size is given for some rows only: seen once, a few or many times, or a class if the clone is expanded.

abundance	v_gene	d_gene	j_gene	CDR3nt	CDR3aa
once	TRBV6-1	.	TRBJ1-2	TGTGCCAGCAGTGAACTATTAGACCTCAACTATGGCTACACCTTC	CASSELLDLNYGYTF
.	TRBV7-2	TRBD2	TRBJ2-5	TGTGCCAGCAGCTTTGCGGGGGGGCGGGGCGGGACCCAGTACTTC	CASSFAGGRGGTQYF
.	TRBV4-1	.	TRBJ2-2	TGCGCCAGCAGCCCCCGTTTGGAAGTTAAATTCACCGGGGAGCTGTTTTTT	CASSPRLEVKFTGELFF
.	TRBV30	.	TRBJ2-7	TGTGCCTGGAGTGAGGTAGGTCCCTACGAGCAGTACTTC	CAWSEVGPYEQYF
.	TRBV9	TRBD2	TRBJ2-5	TGTGCCAGCAGCGTAGCCGGGGGGACGGAGACCCAGTACTTC	CASSVAGGTETQYF
.	TRBV7-6	TRBD1	TRBJ2-1	TGTGCCAGCAGCTTAGGAGACAGGGCACCATACAATGAGCAGTTCTTC	CASSLGDRAPYNEQFF
.	TRBV28	TRBD1	TRBJ1-6	TGTGCCAGCAGTCAAGACAGGGATAATTCACCCCTCCACTTT	CASSQDRDNSPLHF
.	TRBV27	TRBD1	TRBJ1-2	TGTGCCAGCAGTTTCCGGGACAGATATGGCTACACCTTC	CASSFRDRYGYTF
few	TRBV5-4	.	TRBJ1-2	TGTGCCAGCAGCTTCGGGGGTGATGGCTACACCTTC	CASSFGGDGYTF
.	TRBV18	.	TRBJ2-2	TGTGCCAGCTCACCAGGGATTAACACCGGGGAGCTGTTTTTT	CASSPGINTGELFF
once	TRBV9	TRBD1	TRBJ2-7	TGTGCCAGCAGCCCCCGCGACAGGGCCTACGAGCAGTACTTC	CASSPRDRAYEQYF
once	TRBV19	.	TRBJ1-6	TGTGCCAGTAGTATTAGCATTATCAGCGCTCTGGGTTCACCCCTCCACTTT	CASSISIISALGSPLHF
.	TRBV7-8	.	TRBJ2-7	TGTGCCAGCAGTCGAATTCCGGGACTGATCTACGAGCAGTACTTC	CASSRIPGLIYEQYF
.	TRBV30	.	TRBJ2-1	TGTGCCTGGAGTGTACGGTATGAGCAGTTCTTC	CAWSVRYEQFF
.	TRBV18	TRBD2	TRBJ2-1	TGTGCCAGCTCACCACGTAAAGCGGGAGGGTATTACTCCTACAATGAGCAGTTCTTC	CASSPRKAGGYYSYNEQFF
few	TRBV2	.	TRBJ1-5	TGTGCCAGCAGTCTGCAGGGTAGCAATCAGCCCCAGCATTTT	CASSLQGSNQPQHF
.	TRBV29-1	.	TRBJ1-4	TGCAGCGTGGGGAGGGAGGCTAATGAAAAACTGTTTTTT	CSVGREANEKLFF
.	TRBV6-2/TRBV6-3	.	TRBJ2-1	TGTGCCAGCAGCCGCCAGGGAAATGAGCAGTTCTTC	CASSRQGNEQFF
few	TRBV6-1	.	TRBJ2-3	TGTGCCAGCAGTGAATTGCGAAGCACAGATACGCAGTATTTT	CASSELRSTDTQYF
.	TRBV5-6	TRBD2	TRBJ2-1	TGTGCCAGCAGCAACCTAGCGGGAGGTTCTGATGAGCAGTTCTTC	CASSNLAGGSDEQFF
.	TRBV9	.	TRBJ2-2	TGTGCCAGCAGCGTAGCCGCAGGGTGGAACACCGGGGAGCTGTTTTTT	CASSVAAGWNTGELFF
.	TRBV2	TRBD1	TRBJ1-4	TGTGCCAGCAATTGGCCCCGGGACAGCCCTAATGAAAAACTGTTTTTT	CASNWPRDSPNEKLFF
.	TRBV25-1	.	TRBJ1-2	TGTGCCAGCAGTGAATCTTGGGGGGCGGGTGGCTACACCTTC	CASSESWGAGGYTF
.	TRBV4-1	TRBD2	TRBJ2-1	TGCGCCAGCAGCCAAGCATATCTAGCGGGAGGGCCTCGTGAGCAGTTCTTC	CASSQAYLAGGPREQFF
.	TRBV7-9	TRBD1	TRBJ2-1	TGTGCCAGCAGTCCAGGACAGGTCTCCTACAATGAGCAGTTCTTC	CASSPGQVSYNEQFF
few	TRBV9	TRBD1	TRBJ1-2	TGTGCCAGCAGCGTAGCTACAGGGGAAGCCTATGGCTACACCTTC	CASSVATGEAYGYTF
.	TRBV7-3	.	TRBJ2-2	TGTGCCAGCAGCAAAGGGGGCGGGGTTTCCACCGGGGAGCTGTTTTTT	CASSKGGGVSTGELFF
.	TRBV6-5	.	TRBJ1-4	TGTGCCAGCACCGCTATGCACCTTAATGAAAAACTGTTTTTT	CASTAMHLNEKLFF
.	TRBV2	.	TRBJ2-5	TGTGCCAGCAGTGAAGCCACGCCAGACGAGACCCAGTACTTC	CASSEATPDETQYF
.	TRBV6-6	.	TRBJ1-1	TGTGCCAGCAGTACCCCAGGGAGTGTAACTGAAGCTTTCTTT	CASSTPGSVTEAFF
.	TRBV7-8	.	TRBJ1-4	TGTGCCAGCAGCCAAGCGAGGGAAAAACTGTTTTTT	CASSQAREKLFF
.	TRBV9	.	TRBJ2-1	TGTGCCAGCAGCGTTGGAGAGGGGTTATCCTACAATGAGCAGTTCTTC	CASSVGEGLSYNEQFF
.	TRBV7-2	.	TRBJ1-2	TGTGCCAGCAGCAGCACAGAGTATGGCTACACCTTC	CASSSTEYGYTF
.	TRBV2	TRBD1	TRBJ2-7	TGTGCCAGCAGTTGGGACAGGGAGGGCGAGCAGTACTTC	CASSWDREGEQYF
.	TRBV7-9	.	TRBJ1-2	TGTGCCAGCAGCACCGTAGGGGACCCAGGTCTCTATGGCTACACCTTC	CASSTVGDPGLYGYTF
.	TRBV10-3	.	TRBJ2-7	TGTGCCATCAGGGGGGCAGGGCCCAGCTCCTACGAGCAGTACTTC	CAIRGAGPSSYEQYF